A single sample gave rise to the 25 T cell receptor beta chains below, sequenced in a study of cytomegalovirus exposure and HLA in healthy donors. Data came from immunoSEQ multiplex PCR; TCRdb stores just in-frame clones and leaves some out. The sample lists about 130,000 clones, about 96% occurring once. Sequencing was performed on PBMCs. The receptors were sampled from a man between 18 and 35 years old in good health and CMV-seronegative.

Only a few counts were recorded for this clone. V usage is TRBV27 and J usage is TRBJ1-1; D is undetermined. V was pared by 6 bases and J by 0 bases, with 8 bases between. This CDR3 spans 13 amino acids. Germline values: CDR1 MNHEY, CDR2 SMNVEV (reference sequence). The CDR3 sequence: CASRELLNTEAFF. CDR3 sequence (DNA): TGTGCCAGCAGAGAGCTATTGAACACTGAAGCTTTCTTT.

The V gene is TRBV7-2, the J gene TRBJ2-7, with 10 bases matching TRBD1. The V gene's germline CDR1 is SGHTA and CDR2 FQGNSA. The junction had 8 bases not matched to a gene; V was cut back by 7 bases and J by 2 bases. The CDR3 extends over 15 amino acids. The CDR3 DNA reads as TGTGCCAGCACCTTGGGCGGGACAGGGGCCTACGAGCAGTACTTC. This codes for CASTLGGTGAYEQYF. The full variable domain, rest sourced from reference TRBV7-2 and TRBJ2-7, is GAGVSQSPSNKVTEKGKDVELRCDPISGHTALYWYRQSLGQGLEFLIYFQGNSAPDKSGLPSDRFSAERTGGSVSTLTIQRTQQEDSAVYLCASTLGGTGAYEQYFGPGTRLTVT.

The V gene is TRBV6-5, the J gene TRBJ1-2; D perhaps matches TRBD1 (5 bases). Germline CDR1 MNHEY, CDR2 SVGAGI. With 6 bases removed from V and 5 bases from J, the gap between germline ends came to 7 bases. CDR3 length: 11 amino acids. CDR3 amino acids: CASRSGYGYTF. DNA for the CDR3: TGTGCCAGCAGGTCAGGGTATGGCTACACCTTC.

The CDR3 reads CASSPTPRGGHYNEQFF. In nucleotides, the CDR3 is TGTGCCAGCAGCCCGACGCCCCGGGGGGGCCATTACAATGAGCAGTTCTTC. The chain uses TRBV5-4 and TRBJ2-1, with 8 bases that match TRBD2. CDR3 length: 17 amino acids. Germline CDR1 reads SGHNT; CDR2 reads YYREEE (reference sequence). V lost 4 bases and J lost 4; bases outside the gene matches: 13.

Here the CDR3 DNA reads TGCGCCACAAAGACAGGGCAGGGTAACGAGCAGTACTTC. Its translation: CATKTGQGNEQYF. The J gene is TRBJ2-7, the V gene TRBV10-2, with 7 bases lining up with TRBD1. The germline CDR1 and CDR2 sequences are WSHSY and SAAADI. The ends lost 10 bases at V and 5 bases at J; junction bases unmatched: 11. The CDR3 sequence is 13 residues long.

The chain links TRBV30 to TRBJ1-4, with a tentative D call TRBD1 (6 bases). V was trimmed by 1 base and J by 5 bases, leaving 8 bases between them. Germline V gene lookup returns CDR1 GTSNPN and CDR2 SVGIG (reference sequence). This CDR3 contains 13 residues. The CDR3 sequence: CAWSGQGNEKLFF. Here the CDR3 DNA reads TGTGCCTGGAGTGGGCAGGGGAATGAAAAACTGTTTTTT.

This clone was detected once. This chain connects TRBV6-5 to TRBJ2-7; D is possibly TRBD2 (5 bases). Per germline, CDR1 MNHEY and CDR2 SVGAGI. There are 14 residues in the CDR3. The V gene lost 4 bases and the J gene lost 0 bases, with 10 bases spanning the gap. The CDR3 spells CASSSPGFSYEQYF. CDR3 DNA: TGTGCCAGCAGTTCCCCGGGGTTCTCCTACGAGCAGTACTTC.

The gene calls are TRBV18 and TRBJ1-1; 8 nucleotides line up with TRBD1. Germline V lookup: CDR1 KGHSH, CDR2 LQKENI. CDR3 length: 14 amino acids. V shed 6 bases and J 3 bases; nucleotides not matched to a gene: 6. The DNA for the CDR3 is TGTGCCAGCTCCCCCACAGGGGGGGACACTGAAGCTTTCTTT. Translating gives CASSPTGGDTEAFF.

The chain combines TRBV6-5 with TRBJ1-2; D is unresolved. The V end lost 4 bases, the J end lost 0 bases, and 6 bases lay between the germline ends. This CDR3 is 13 amino acids long. Germline assignment: CDR1 MNHEY and CDR2 SVGAGI. CDR3 protein: CASSLTANYGYTF. Written as DNA, the CDR3 is TGTGCCAGCAGTTTAACAGCTAACTATGGCTACACCTTC.

This chain joins TRBV7-8 and TRBJ2-5; TRBD1 agrees at 8 bases. The CDR3 is 18 residues long. The junction had 18 bases not matched to a gene; V was cut back by 6 bases and J by 3 bases. Germline loops: CDR1 SGHVS, CDR2 FQNEAQ. CDR3 sequence (DNA): TGTGCCAGCAGTCGGACAGGGTGGTCGCTTATATCAAAAGAGACCCAGTACTTC. Its translation is CASSRTGWSLISKETQYF.

The rearrangement uses TRBV11-2 and TRBJ2-2; no clear D gene. V dropped 2 bases and J dropped 2 bases, with 21 bases sitting between them. CDR3 length equals 19 residues. Per the germline V gene, CDR1 is SGHAT and CDR2 is FQNNGV. The CDR3 DNA sequence: TGTGCCAGCAGCTTATCATCGAGCGCCACCCCTCTAAACACCGGGGAGCTGTTTTTT. Amino acids: CASSLSSSATPLNTGELFF.

The V and J genes are TRBV10-3 and TRBJ2-3; possibly TRBD2 for D (5 bases). CDR3 length equals 15 residues. Looked up from germline, CDR1 is ENHRY and CDR2 is SYGVKD. The V gene lost 5 bases and the J gene lost 0 bases, with 12 bases spanning the gap. The DNA of the CDR3 is TGTGCCATCAGTCCGACTACTTCCAGCACAGATACGCAGTATTTT. It is translated as CAISPTTSSTDTQYF.

The gene calls are TRBV29-1 and TRBJ1-1; D gene ambiguous. Per the germline V gene, CDR1 is SQVTM and CDR2 is ANQGSEA. CDR3 length: 10 residues. V lost 4 bases and J lost 5, with 5 bases in between. CDR3 amino acids: CSVAGTEAFF. The CDR3 DNA sequence: TGCAGCGTTGCAGGAACTGAAGCTTTCTTT.

This chain connects TRBV7-9 to TRBJ2-3; 8 nucleotides line up with TRBD1. This CDR3 comprises 17 residues. Germline-derived CDR1 and CDR2 are SEHNR and FQNEAQ (reference sequence). The trim removed 1 base at V and 4 bases at J, leaving 10 bases unmatched. The CDR3, as DNA: TGTGCCAGCAGCTTAGGGGAGTGGACAGGGAGCGCAGATACGCAGTATTTT. Translating gives CASSLGEWTGSADTQYF. The variable domain in full, completed from reference TRBV7-9 and TRBJ2-3, reads DTGVSQNPRHKITKRGQNVTFRCDPISEHNRLYWYRQTLGQGPEFLTYFQNEAQLEKSRLLSDRFSAERPKGSFSTLEIQRTEQGDSAMYLCASSLGEWTGSADTQYFGPGTRLTVL.

The genes are TRBV6-5 and TRBJ1-4; D gene ambiguous. V was cut by 2 bases and J by 8 bases, with 15 bases left in between. The CDR3 has 15 residues. CDR1 is MNHEY, CDR2 SVGAGI, per germline. CDR3: CASSYTAGGDEKLFF. CDR3 in DNA: TGTGCCAGCAGTTACACGGCAGGAGGCGACGAAAAACTGTTTTTT.

This clone has only one observation. The chain recombines TRBV7-2 with TRBJ1-1; no clear D gene. The CDR3 covers 15 residues. V was cut by 5 bases and J by 4 bases, with 17 bases left in between. Looked up from germline, CDR1 is SGHTA and CDR2 is FQGNSA. The CDR3: CASSPQRELSTEAFF. The DNA for the CDR3 is TGTGCCAGCAGCCCCCAGCGGGAGTTAAGCACTGAAGCTTTCTTT. The full variable domain, with the rest looked up from reference TRBV7-2 and TRBJ1-1, is GAGVSQSPSNKVTEKGKDVELRCDPISGHTALYWYRQSLGQGLEFLIYFQGNSAPDKSGLPSDRFSAERTGGSVSTLTIQRTQQEDSAVYLCASSPQRELSTEAFFGQGTRLTVV.

The chain recombines TRBV4-2 with TRBJ2-7; D might be TRBD1 (6 bases). Germline-derived CDR1 and CDR2 are LGHNA and YNFKEQ. Trimming cost V 1 base and J 2 bases, with 12 bases left between them. The CDR3 is 15 amino acids. CDR3 DNA sequence: TGTGCCAGCAGCCAAGGGGCAGGGGCTACCTACGAGCAGTACTTC. It yields the protein CASSQGAGATYEQYF.

The chain links TRBV9 to TRBJ2-7, with TRBD2 identical over 7 bases. Trimming removed 3 bases from V and 5 bases from J; junction bases left unmatched: 5. CDR3 size: 13 residues. CDR1 and CDR2 (germline): SGDLS, YYNGEE. The CDR3 is CASSGGGAHEQYF. The CDR3 coding sequence is TGTGCCAGCAGCGGGGGGGGAGCCCACGAGCAGTACTTC. The full variable domain, completed using reference TRBV9 and TRBJ2-7, is DSGVTQTPKHLITATGQRVTLRCSPRSGDLSVYWYQQSLDQGLQFLIQYYNGEERAKGNILERFSAQQFPDLHSELNLSSLELGDSALYFCASSGGGAHEQYFGPGTRLTVT.

The chain couples TRBV7-8 to TRBJ1-4, with 9 bases matching TRBD1. Germline loops: CDR1 SGHVS, CDR2 FQNEAQ. This CDR3 has 19 amino acids. Trimming cost V 4 bases and J 0 bases; bases outside gene matches: 12. The DNA of the CDR3 is TGTGCCAGCAGCTCCCCGGGGTACCGGGACAGGGCAACTAATGAAAAACTGTTTTTT. It specifies CASSSPGYRDRATNEKLFF. Full variable domain (missing parts from reference TRBV7-8 and TRBJ1-4): GAGVSQSPRYKVAKRGQDVALRCDPISGHVSLFWYQQALGQGPEFLTYFQNEAQLDKSGLPSDRFFAERPEGSVSTLKIQRTQQEDSAVYLCASSSPGYRDRATNEKLFFGSGTQLSVL.

The V and J genes are TRBV4-3 and TRBJ2-3; perhaps TRBD2 as D (6 bases). Germline V gene sequence: CDR1 LGHNA, CDR2 YSLEER. V dropped 1 base and J dropped 0 bases, with 8 bases sitting between them. The CDR3 covers 15 residues. The CDR3 DNA is TGCGCCAGCAGCCAAGCGGGAGTGAGCACAGATACGCAGTATTTT. Translated: CASSQAGVSTDTQYF.

The chain uses TRBV5-1 and TRBJ2-1; 10 positions agree with TRBD1. Per the germline V gene, CDR1 is SGHRS and CDR2 is YFSETQ. The V segment lost 4 bases and the J segment 1 base; nucleotides outside the gene matches: 14. CDR3 length: 19 residues. The CDR3 sequence: CASSHHPGQGHGSYNEQFF. The CDR3 coding sequence is TGCGCCAGCAGCCACCACCCGGGACAGGGGCATGGGTCCTACAATGAGCAGTTCTTC.

The genes are TRBV6-1 and TRBJ2-5; D might be TRBD2 (5 bases). The germline V gene has CDR1 MNHNS and CDR2 SASEGT. V was pared by 10 bases and J by 2 bases, with 17 bases between. The CDR3 is 14 amino acids. The chain's CDR3 is CATDLEARQETQYF. The CDR3 region has the DNA TGTGCCACCGACCTGGAGGCCAGACAAGAGACCCAGTACTTC.

V and J are TRBV5-6 and TRBJ1-2, with 7 bases aligning to TRBD1. Germline CDR1 and CDR2: SGHDT and YYEEEE. V lost 6 bases to trimming and J lost 4 bases; unmatched junction nucleotides: 12. The CDR3 has 15 residues. The CDR3 DNA follows: TGTGCCAGCACCCACCCCGACAGGGAGACCTATGGCTACACCTTC. Its protein product is CASTHPDRETYGYTF.

The J gene is TRBJ1-2, the V gene TRBV6-5, with 9 bases that match TRBD1. Germline CDR1 is MNHEY and CDR2 is SVGAGI. The CDR3 length is 15 residues. The trim removed 2 bases at V and 5 bases at J, leaving 6 bases unmatched. The CDR3 region is CASSYETGGRYGYTF. Here the CDR3 DNA reads TGTGCCAGCAGTTACGAGACAGGGGGGAGGTATGGCTACACCTTC.

This chain uses TRBV28 with TRBJ2-1; the D gene is possibly TRBD1 (6 bases). The CDR3 spans 14 residues. Germline CDR1 and CDR2: MDHEN and SYDVKM. V was clipped by 5 bases and J by 5 bases, with 13 bases between them. The CDR3 DNA sequence: TGTGCCAGCAGTCTAACAGGGAAAGACAATGAGCAGTTCTTC. It specifies CASSLTGKDNEQFF.